Detailed here is one TCR beta chain. This entry belongs to a study of blood T cell repertoires in COVID-19. Turning to the study itself: Samples representing acute and convalescent COVID-19 were sourced from the United States, Italy and Spain. Sample material is recorded as cDNA or gDNA derived from T cells, B-cell-depleted T cells, or PBMCs.

The study recruited people aged about 18 to 89 years across approximately 23 US areas. CDR3 length equals 18 residues. V shed 7 bases and J 6 bases; nucleotides not matched to a gene: 17. Germline values: CDR1 MRHNA, CDR2 SNTAGT. Original processing notes: Scientists estimated how many nucleated cells there were by amplifying reference gene primers. Sequencing was performed with immunoSEQ multiplex PCR; in TCRdb, only in-frame clones are kept and a portion is missing. That table gives V, J and clone size, and the DNA gave D and trimming. This table has around 470,000 clones, around 90% appearing once.

This chain links TRBV6-4 with TRBJ1-5; 11 bases align to TRBD1. The source is a man aged 18 to 29 who had recovered from COVID-19. Material: PBMCs or T cells enriched from blood (not recorded which). The CDR3 here is CASTTFRTGGVGVQPQHF. In DNA, the CDR3 is TGTGCCAGCACCACATTTAGGACAGGGGGCGTCGGGGTTCAGCCCCAGCATTTT.